The source of this T cell receptor (beta chain) is a study of shared clonotypes between healthy human individuals. Method: immunoSEQ multiplex PCR; TCRdb's copy keeps in-frame clones and lacks some. The data hold a few million clones, with approximately 94% observed a single time. The CDR3 is made up of 11 amino acids. Germline CDR1 reads SGHNT; CDR2 reads YYREEE (reference sequence). Trimming pared 4 bases from V and 3 bases from J, leaving 2 bases between. The source of this sequence is a man aged 18-30 years in good health. J is TRBJ2-1 and V is TRBV5-4; no clear D. What was sequenced was naive CD4+ T cells sorted from blood. The subset denotes: CD45RA+ positively selected. The CDR3 spells CASSDYNEQFF. The DNA of the CDR3 is TGTGCCAGCAGCGACTACAATGAGCAGTTCTTC.